This T cell receptor beta chain was identified in a study of blood T cell repertoires in COVID-19. For the study at large: Nucleic acid was either cDNA or gDNA, and it came from T cells, B-cell-depleted T cells, or PBMCs.

Adults between roughly 18 and 90 years of age took part from about two dozen US areas. In its sample, this clone was seen once. As handled by the study authors: From reference gene primer amplification, estimates of nucleated cell counts were derived. Profiling relied on immunoSEQ multiplex PCR, and the TCRdb table lists in-frame clones only, not all of them. The V and J calls and clone size come from that table; D and trimming were worked out from the DNA. The repertoire includes around 190,000 clones, approximately 85% of them detected once, and 5.6% sits in the top ten. This CDR3 is 14 amino acids long. Germline V lookup: CDR1 MNHEY, CDR2 SVGEGT. Trimming removed 2 bases from V and 5 bases from J, with 9 bases in between.

Specimen: PBMCs or T cells enriched from blood (not recorded which). The clonotype originates from a man aged 40-49 years with acute COVID-19. This chain connects TRBV6-2 or TRBV6-3 to TRBJ2-2, with D unclear. The CDR3, as DNA: TGTGCCAGCAGTTACATATGGGCGACCGGGGAGCTGTTTTTT. Amino acids: CASSYIWATGELFF.